This T cell receptor beta chain derives from a study of cytomegalovirus exposure and HLA in healthy donors. A remark on this clone: The antigen remains undetermined.

Study outcomes and limitations: A later examination showed that TCR association rates differed by HLA locus, with DRB1 most and HLA-C fewest. A previous analysis found most TCR beta V segments productive roughly 87% or roughly 30% of the time. Association of a missense DCLRE1C variant with TCR beta V- and J-gene trimming was reported in a later analysis.

This CDR3 comprises 16 residues. The germline V gene has CDR1 MNHEY and CDR2 SMNVEV (reference sequence). J was trimmed by 9 bases and V by 1 base; bases with no gene match: 10. The PCR employed 60 Vbeta primers together with 13 Jbeta primers. Assay used: immunoSEQ multiplex PCR; TCRdb lists only in-frame clones, some missing. Among 100,000 to 120,000 clones listed, around four fifths were seen once. The chain has TRBV27 and TRBJ2-5, with 11 bases identical to TRBD2. Sample: PBMCs. The sequence was obtained from a woman aged 60 to 75 in good health and CMV-seropositive. The chain's CDR3 is CASSLFGTSGLGAQYF. The CDR3 DNA reads as TGTGCCAGCAGTTTATTCGGGACTAGCGGTCTTGGGGCCCAGTACTTC.